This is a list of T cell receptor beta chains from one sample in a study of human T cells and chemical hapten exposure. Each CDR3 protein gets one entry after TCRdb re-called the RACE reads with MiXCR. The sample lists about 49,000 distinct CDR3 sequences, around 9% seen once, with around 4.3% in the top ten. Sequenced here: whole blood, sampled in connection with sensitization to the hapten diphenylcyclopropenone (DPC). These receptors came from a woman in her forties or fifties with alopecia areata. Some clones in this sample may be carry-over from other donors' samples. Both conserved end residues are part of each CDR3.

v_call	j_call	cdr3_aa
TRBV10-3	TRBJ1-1	CAITGQLNTEAFF
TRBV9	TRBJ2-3	CASRPQTHGAQYF
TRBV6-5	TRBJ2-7	CASSPLGSGNSYEQYF
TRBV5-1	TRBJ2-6	CASSLGSSGANVLTF
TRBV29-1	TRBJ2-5	CSVGAGGQETQYF
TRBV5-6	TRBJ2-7	CASSQGLAGVLSYEQYF
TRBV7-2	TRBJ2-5	CASSPLAGLAQETQYF
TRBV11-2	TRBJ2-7	CVSSRSHMKYEQYF
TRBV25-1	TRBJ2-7	CASSEGSRSYEQYF
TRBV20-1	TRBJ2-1	CSANNRDGPYNEQFF
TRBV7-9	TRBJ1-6	CVSSSFYNSPLHF
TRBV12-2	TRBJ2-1	CASRLFEAEVGDEQFF
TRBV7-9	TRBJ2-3	CASSWAGNTDTQYF
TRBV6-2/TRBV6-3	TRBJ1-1	CASSSTTGVTEAFF
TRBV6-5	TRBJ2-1	CASSFRSGGDYNEQFF
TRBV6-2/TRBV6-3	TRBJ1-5	CASRSAGGSNQPQHF
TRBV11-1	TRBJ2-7	CASSPAGDEQYF
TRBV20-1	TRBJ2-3	CSASKASGLMDAQYF
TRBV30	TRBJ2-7	CAWGLALYEQYF
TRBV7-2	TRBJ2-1	CASRQGLNEQFF
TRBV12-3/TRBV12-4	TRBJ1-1	CASSRDRALAFF
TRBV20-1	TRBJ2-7	CSASKGVTDVYEQYF
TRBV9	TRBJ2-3	CASSVELGSTDTQYF
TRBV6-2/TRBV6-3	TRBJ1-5	CASNIQGMGNQPQHF
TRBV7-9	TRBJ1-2	CASSLTGGSQGYTF
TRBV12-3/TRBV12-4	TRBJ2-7	CASSLATGEYVTYF
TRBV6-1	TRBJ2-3	CATTPRDRGTDTQYF
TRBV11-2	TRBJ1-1	CASSLSTTSNTEAFF
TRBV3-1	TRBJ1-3	CASSLGFGNTIYF
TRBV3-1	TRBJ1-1	CASSQDGRRAEAFF
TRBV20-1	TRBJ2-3	CSARTPPDTQYF
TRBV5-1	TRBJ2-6	CASSSGQWTSGANVLTF
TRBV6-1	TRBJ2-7	CASRKEAYEQYF
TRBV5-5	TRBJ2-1	CASSRHTREGNEQFF
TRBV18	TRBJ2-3	CASSELAGAGTDTQYF
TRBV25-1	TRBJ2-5	CASSEGTETQYF
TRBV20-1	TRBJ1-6	CSARGNSYNSPLHF
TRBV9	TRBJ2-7	CASSATLLPGLAGGVYEQYF
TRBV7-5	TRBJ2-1	CISVSEAYGQGGNEQFF
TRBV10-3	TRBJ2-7	CAISFFKPGQGHGEQYF